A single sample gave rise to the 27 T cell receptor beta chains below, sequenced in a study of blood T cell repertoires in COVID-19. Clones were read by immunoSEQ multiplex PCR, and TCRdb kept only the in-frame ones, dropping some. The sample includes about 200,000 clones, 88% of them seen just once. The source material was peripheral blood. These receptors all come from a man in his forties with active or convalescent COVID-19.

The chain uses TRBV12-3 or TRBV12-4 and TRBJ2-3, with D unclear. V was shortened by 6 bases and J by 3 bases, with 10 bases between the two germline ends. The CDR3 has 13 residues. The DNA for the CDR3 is TGTGCCAGCAGCTTTAGTACGACAGATACGCAGTATTTT. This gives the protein CASSFSTTDTQYF.

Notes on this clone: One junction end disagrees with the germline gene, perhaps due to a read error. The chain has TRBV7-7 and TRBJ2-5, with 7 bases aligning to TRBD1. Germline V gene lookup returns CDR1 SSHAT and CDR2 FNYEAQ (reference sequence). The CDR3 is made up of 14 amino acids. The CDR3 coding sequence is TGTGCTAGCAGCTCGACAGGGATCCAAGAGACCCAGTACTTC. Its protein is CASSSTGIQETQYF.

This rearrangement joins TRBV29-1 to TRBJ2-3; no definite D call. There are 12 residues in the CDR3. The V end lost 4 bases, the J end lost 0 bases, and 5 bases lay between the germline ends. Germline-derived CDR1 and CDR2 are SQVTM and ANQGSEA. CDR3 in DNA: TGCAGCGTTGGACAAAGCACAGATACGCAGTATTTT. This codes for CSVGQSTDTQYF.

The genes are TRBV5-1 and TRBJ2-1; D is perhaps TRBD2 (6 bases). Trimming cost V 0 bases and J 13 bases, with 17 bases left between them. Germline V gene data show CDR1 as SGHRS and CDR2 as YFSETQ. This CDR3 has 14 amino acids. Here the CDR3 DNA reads TGCGCCAGCAGCTTGGGAGGGACTTACTCTCAACAGTTCTTC. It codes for CASSLGGTYSQQFF.

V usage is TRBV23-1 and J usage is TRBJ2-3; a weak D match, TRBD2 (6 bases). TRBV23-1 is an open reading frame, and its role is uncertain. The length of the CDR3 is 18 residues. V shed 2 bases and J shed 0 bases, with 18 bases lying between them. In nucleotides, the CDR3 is TGCGCCAGCAGTCAACCCAGCGTTCCGGGAGAAAGCACAGATACGCAGTATTTT. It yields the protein CASSQPSVPGESTDTQYF.

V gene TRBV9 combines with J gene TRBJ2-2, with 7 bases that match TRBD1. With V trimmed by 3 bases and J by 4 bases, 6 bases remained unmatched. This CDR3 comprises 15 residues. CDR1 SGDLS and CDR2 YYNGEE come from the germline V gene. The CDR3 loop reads CASSAPGQFTGELFF. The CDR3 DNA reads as TGTGCCAGCAGCGCCCCGGGACAGTTCACCGGGGAGCTGTTTTTT.

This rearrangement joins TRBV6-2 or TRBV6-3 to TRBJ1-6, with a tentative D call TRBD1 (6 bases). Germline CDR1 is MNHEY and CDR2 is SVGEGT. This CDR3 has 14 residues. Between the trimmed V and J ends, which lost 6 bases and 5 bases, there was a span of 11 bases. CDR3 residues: CASSQGQNNSPLHF. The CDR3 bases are TGTGCCAGCAGCCAAGGACAGAATAATTCACCCCTCCACTTT.

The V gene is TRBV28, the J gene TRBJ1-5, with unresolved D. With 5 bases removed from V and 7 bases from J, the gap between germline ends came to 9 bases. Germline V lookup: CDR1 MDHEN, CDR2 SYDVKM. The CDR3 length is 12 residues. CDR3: CASSPYSQPQHF. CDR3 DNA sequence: TGTGCCAGCAGTCCTTATTCCCAGCCCCAGCATTTT.

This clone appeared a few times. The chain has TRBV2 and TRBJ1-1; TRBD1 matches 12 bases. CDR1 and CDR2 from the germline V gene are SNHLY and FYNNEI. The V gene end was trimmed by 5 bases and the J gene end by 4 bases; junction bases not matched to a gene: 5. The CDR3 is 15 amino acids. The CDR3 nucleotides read TGTGCCAGCAGTTATGGGACAGGGGGCGGCACTGAAGCTTTCTTT. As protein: CASSYGTGGGTEAFF.

CDR3 coding DNA: TGTGCCAGTAGTATACCCCCGGGCGCAGGGGAAAGCTATGGCTACACCTTC. Translation: CASSIPPGAGESYGYTF. This chain uses TRBV19 with TRBJ1-2; tentatively, D is TRBD1 (6 bases). The germline CDR1 and CDR2 sequences are LNHDA and SQIVND (reference sequence). The V and J ends lost 2 bases and 4 bases respectively, with 20 bases between them. The CDR3 consists of 17 residues. The complete variable domain, with remaining parts taken from reference TRBV19 and TRBJ1-2, reads DGGITQSPKYLFRKEGQNVTLSCEQNLNHDAMYWYRQDPGQGLRLIYYSQIVNDFQKGDIAEGYSVSREKKESFPLTVTSAQKNPTAFYLCASSIPPGAGESYGYTFGSGTRLTVV.

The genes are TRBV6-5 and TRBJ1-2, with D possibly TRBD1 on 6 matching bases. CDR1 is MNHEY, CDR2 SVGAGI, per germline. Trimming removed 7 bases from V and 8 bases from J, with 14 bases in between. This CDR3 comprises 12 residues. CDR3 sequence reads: CASIGGLGGYTF. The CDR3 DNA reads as TGTGCCAGCATTGGGGGCCTCGGGGGCTACACCTTC.

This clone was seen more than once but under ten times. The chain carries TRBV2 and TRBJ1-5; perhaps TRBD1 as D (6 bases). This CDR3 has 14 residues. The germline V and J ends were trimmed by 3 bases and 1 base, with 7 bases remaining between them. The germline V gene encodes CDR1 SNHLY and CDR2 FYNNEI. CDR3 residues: CASSDTGSNQPQHF. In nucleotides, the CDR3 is TGTGCCAGCAGTGATACAGGGAGCAATCAGCCCCAGCATTTT.

This chain's CDR3 is CASSSEPTGDYGYTF. For the CDR3, the DNA is TGTGCCAGCAGCTCCGAGCCGACAGGGGACTATGGCTACACCTTC. The chain is built from TRBV5-4 and TRBJ1-2; the match to TRBD1 covers 8 bases. Germline lookup yields CDR1 SGHNT and CDR2 YYREEE (reference sequence). This CDR3 has 15 amino acids. V was clipped by 3 bases and J by 3 bases; unmatched bases: 7.

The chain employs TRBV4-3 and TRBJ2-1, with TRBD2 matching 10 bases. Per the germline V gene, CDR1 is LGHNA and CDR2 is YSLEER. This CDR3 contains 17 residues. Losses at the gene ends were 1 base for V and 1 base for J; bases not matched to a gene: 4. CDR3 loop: CASSQVGSGGSYNEQFF. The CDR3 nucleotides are TGCGCCAGCAGCCAAGTAGGTAGCGGGGGGTCCTACAATGAGCAGTTCTTC.

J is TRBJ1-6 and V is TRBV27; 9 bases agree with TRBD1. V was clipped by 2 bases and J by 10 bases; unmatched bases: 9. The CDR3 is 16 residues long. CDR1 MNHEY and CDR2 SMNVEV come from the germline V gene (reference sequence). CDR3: CASSLQITGGGSPLHF. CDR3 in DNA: TGTGCCAGCAGTTTACAAATCACAGGGGGCGGGTCACCCCTCCACTTT.

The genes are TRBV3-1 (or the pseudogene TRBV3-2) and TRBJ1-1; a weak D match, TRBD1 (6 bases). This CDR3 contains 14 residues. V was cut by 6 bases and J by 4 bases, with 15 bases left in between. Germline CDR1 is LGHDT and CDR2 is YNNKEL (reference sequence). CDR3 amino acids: CASRLEGVSTEAFF. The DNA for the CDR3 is TGTGCCAGCAGACTTGAGGGGGTGAGCACTGAAGCTTTCTTT.

The CDR3 loop is CASSLSGQGTQYF. Written as DNA, the CDR3 is TGTGCCAGCAGTTTATCCGGGCAGGGTACGCAGTATTTT. The chain recombines TRBV27 with TRBJ2-3, with TRBD1 as a possible D gene (5 bases). V lost 0 bases and J 8 bases, leaving 9 bases between the germline ends. CDR3 length: 13 residues. CDR1 is MNHEY, CDR2 SMNVEV, per germline (reference sequence).

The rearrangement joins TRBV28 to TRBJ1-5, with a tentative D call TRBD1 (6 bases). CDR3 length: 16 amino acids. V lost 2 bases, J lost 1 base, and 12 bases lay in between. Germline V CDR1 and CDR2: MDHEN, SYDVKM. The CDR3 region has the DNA TGTGCCAGCAGTTTAATAGGGGGGGAAAGCAATCAGCCCCAGCATTTT. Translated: CASSLIGGESNQPQHF.

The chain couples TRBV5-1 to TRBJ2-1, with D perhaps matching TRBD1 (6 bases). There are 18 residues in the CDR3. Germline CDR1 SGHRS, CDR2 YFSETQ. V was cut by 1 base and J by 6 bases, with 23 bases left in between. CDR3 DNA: TGCGCCAGCAGCTTGTTTTTCTTTTCGACCGTAGGGGGCAATGAGCAGTTCTTC. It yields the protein CASSLFFFSTVGGNEQFF.

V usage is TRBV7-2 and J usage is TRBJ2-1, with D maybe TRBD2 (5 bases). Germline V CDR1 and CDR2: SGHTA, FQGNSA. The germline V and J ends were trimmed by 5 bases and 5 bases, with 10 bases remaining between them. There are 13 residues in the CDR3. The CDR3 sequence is CASSRDGNNEQFF. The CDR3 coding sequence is TGTGCCAGCAGCCGCGACGGGAACAATGAGCAGTTCTTC. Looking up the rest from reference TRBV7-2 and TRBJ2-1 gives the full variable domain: GAGVSQSPSNKVTEKGKDVELRCDPISGHTALYWYRQSLGQGLEFLIYFQGNSAPDKSGLPSDRFSAERTGGSVSTLTIQRTQQEDSAVYLCASSRDGNNEQFFGPGTRLTVL.

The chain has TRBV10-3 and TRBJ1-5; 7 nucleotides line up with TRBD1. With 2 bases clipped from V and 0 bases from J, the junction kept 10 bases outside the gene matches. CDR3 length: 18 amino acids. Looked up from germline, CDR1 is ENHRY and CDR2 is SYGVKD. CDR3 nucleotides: TGTGCCATCAGTGAGACCCGGGACAGAGGATATAGCAATCAGCCCCAGCATTTT. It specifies CAISETRDRGYSNQPQHF.

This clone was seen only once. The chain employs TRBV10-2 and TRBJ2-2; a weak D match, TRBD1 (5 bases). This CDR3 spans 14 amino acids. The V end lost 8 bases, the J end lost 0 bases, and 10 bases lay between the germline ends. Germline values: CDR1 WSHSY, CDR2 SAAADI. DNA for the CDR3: TGCGCCAGCGGAAGACAGTCGAACACCGGGGAGCTGTTTTTT. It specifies CASGRQSNTGELFF.

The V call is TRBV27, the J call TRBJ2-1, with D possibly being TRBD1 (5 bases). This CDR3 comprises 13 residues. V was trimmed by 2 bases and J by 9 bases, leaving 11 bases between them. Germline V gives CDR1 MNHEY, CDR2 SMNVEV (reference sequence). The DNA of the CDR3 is TGTGCCAGCAGTTTAGATGGACAAGGTGAGCAGTTCTTC. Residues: CASSLDGQGEQFF.

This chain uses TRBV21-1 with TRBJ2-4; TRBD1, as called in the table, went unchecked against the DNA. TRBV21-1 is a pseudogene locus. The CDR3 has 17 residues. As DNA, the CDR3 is TGTGCCAGCAGCAAAGCGCGACAGGGGAAGGCCAAAAACATTCAGTACTTC. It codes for CASSKARQGKAKNIQYF.

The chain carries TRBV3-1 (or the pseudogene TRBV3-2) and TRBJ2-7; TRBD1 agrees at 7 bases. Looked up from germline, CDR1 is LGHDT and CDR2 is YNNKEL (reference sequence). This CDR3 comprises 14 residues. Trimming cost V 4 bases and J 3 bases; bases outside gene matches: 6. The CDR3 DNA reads TGTGCCAGCAGCCCGGACAGGTACTTCTACGAGCAGTACTTC. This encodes CASSPDRYFYEQYF.

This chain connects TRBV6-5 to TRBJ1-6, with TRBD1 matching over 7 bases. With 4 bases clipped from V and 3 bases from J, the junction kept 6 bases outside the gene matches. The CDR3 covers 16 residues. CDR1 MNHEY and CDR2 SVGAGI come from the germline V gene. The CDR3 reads CASSWTGQNYNSPLHF. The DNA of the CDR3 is TGTGCCAGCAGTTGGACAGGCCAAAACTATAATTCACCCCTCCACTTT.

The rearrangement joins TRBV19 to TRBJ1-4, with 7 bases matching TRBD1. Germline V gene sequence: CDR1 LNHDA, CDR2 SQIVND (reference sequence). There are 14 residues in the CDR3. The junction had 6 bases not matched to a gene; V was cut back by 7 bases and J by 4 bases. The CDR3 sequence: CASTRDSRNEKLFF. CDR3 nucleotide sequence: TGTGCCAGTACCCGGGACAGCCGTAATGAAAAACTGTTTTTT.